The clone carrying this TCR beta chain was observed at least ten times. Its antigen is undetermined. Authors' analysis steps: It was from CDR3 differences across clinicopathological groups that a distant-metastasis classifier for papillary thyroid cancer was built. TCRdb re-processed the PCR reads through MiXCR. TCRdb assigned the V and J calls; the authors' analysis was not used. This sample yields about 42,000 clones, of which 9.5% to 13% are seen a single time; 8.5% to 10% belongs to the top ten. Every patient underwent thyroid surgery untreated. This sample is part of a study of metastatic and nonmetastatic thyroid tumors. On the study more broadly: The study looked at repertoires side by side in blood and in tumor or nodule tissue from malignant and benign thyroid patients.

V lost 6 bases to trimming and J lost 2 bases; unmatched junction nucleotides: 7. The CDR3 is made up of 17 amino acids. In germline, CDR1 is MNHEY, CDR2 SMNVEV (reference sequence). Overall study results and limits: Malignant tumors reportedly showed significantly higher TCR beta diversity than benign nodules in both blood and tumor.

The source material was blood. This TCR derives from a male donor with papillary thyroid cancer or a benign thyroid nodule (not recorded which). Some clones in this sample may be carry-over from other donors' samples. This chain connects TRBV27 to TRBJ2-6; 10 bases fit TRBD1. The CDR3 sequence is CASREGQGTTGANVLTF. CDR3 coding DNA: TGTGCCAGCAGGGAGGGACAGGGGACGACTGGGGCCAACGTCCTGACTTTC.